The clone carrying this TCR beta chain occurred a few times. Its antigen is unknown. The ends lost 6 bases at V and 5 bases at J; junction bases unmatched: 6. CDR3 size: 14 residues. Germline lookup yields CDR1 LNHNV and CDR2 YYDKDF (reference sequence). This entry is derived from a study of vaccination and CD4 T cells after COVID-19. About the study: The stimulating agents, overlapping spike peptides, came from SARS-CoV-2, HCoV-NL63, HCoV-OC43 and HCoV-229E. A CEFX pool, an HIV-1 Nef pool, or else no peptide went into the control cultures.

Cultured CD4+ T cell DNA was sequenced using the Oncomine TCR Beta short-read assay. From CD4+ T cells that had been cultured, genomic DNA was extracted. MiXCR, run by TCRdb on the PCR reads, gives a single entry per CDR3 protein. Of roughly 15,000 distinct CDR3 sequences listed, 40% to 60% were seen once; the top ten hold 14% to 15%. The treatment is: 10-day PBMC culture with coronavirus spike peptide pools or control peptides (ViraFEST assay). This sequence was found in a human donor who had recovered from COVID-19. The chain joins TRBV15 to TRBJ2-3, with 9 bases that match TRBD2. The material sequenced was CD4+ T cells from blood, cultured in vitro. CDR3 sequence reads: CATSGGGDRDTQYF. For the CDR3, the DNA is TGTGCCACCAGTGGCGGGGGGGATAGAGATACGCAGTATTTT.